This TCR beta chain was sequenced during a study of cytomegalovirus exposure and HLA in healthy donors. PCR primers comprised 60 Vbeta and 13 Jbeta primers. TCRdb keeps only in-frame clones here, not all; method: immunoSEQ multiplex PCR. The repertoire holds about 150,000 clones, approximately 9% seen once, with approximately 1.8% in the top ten. Study-wide results and limits: Specificity of three CMV-associated chains for CMV antigens was verified in vitro.

The CDR3 totals 15 residues. Germline V gene sequence: CDR1 SGHRS, CDR2 YFSETQ. V lost 0 bases and J lost 0, with 9 bases in between. Concerning this clone: What it binds is unknown.

The chain links TRBV5-1 to TRBJ1-1, with D possibly matching TRBD1 (5 bases). The sequence was collected from a male donor in good health and CMV-seronegative. Sequencing was carried out using PBMCs. CDR3 region: CASSLEGRVNTEAFF. The CDR3 region has the DNA TGCGCCAGCAGCTTGGAGGGCAGGGTGAACACTGAAGCTTTCTTT.